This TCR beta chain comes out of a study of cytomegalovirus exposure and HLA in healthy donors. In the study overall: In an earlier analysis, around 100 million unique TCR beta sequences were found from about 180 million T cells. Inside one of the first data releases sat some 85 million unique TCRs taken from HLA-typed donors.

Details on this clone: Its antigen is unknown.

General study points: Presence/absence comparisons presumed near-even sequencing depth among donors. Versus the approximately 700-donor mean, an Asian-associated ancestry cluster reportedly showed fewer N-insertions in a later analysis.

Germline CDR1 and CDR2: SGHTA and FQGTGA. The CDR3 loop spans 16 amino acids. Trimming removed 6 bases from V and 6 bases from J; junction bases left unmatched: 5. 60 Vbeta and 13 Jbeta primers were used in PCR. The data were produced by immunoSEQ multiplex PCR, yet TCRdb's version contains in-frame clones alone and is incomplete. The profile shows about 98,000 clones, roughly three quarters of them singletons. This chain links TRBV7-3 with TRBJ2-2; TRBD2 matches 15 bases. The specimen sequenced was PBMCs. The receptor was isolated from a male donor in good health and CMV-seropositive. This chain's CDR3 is CASRSGLAGGPGELFF. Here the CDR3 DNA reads TGTGCCAGCAGGTCCGGACTAGCGGGAGGGCCCGGGGAGCTGTTTTTT. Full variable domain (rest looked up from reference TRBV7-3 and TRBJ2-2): GAGVSQTPSNKVTEKGKYVELRCDPISGHTALYWYRQSLGQGPEFLIYFQGTGAADDSGLPNDRFFAVRPEGSVSTLKIQRTERGDSAVYLCASRSGLAGGPGELFFGEGSRLTVL.